One T cell receptor beta chain is described in this entry. No antigen is known for it. Donation came from healthy Caucasian individuals in Russia who were aged roughly 6 to 95. The V gene's germline CDR1 is DFQATT and CDR2 SNEGSKA (reference sequence). Trimming stripped 6 bases from V and 2 bases from J, with 16 bases between. The CDR3 is 14 amino acids. This entry is derived from a study of blood T cells in healthy people across ages. A J-beta primer mix and a sample-barcoded 5' primer were used in a second PCR of roughly 7 to 12 cycles. Every sample gave at least 3 million paired-end reads containing CDR3. TCRdb processed the 5' RACE reads anew with MiXCR; each CDR3 protein has one entry. Of 1.5 million to 2 million distinct CDR3 sequences listed, around half are singletons. Overall study findings and caveats: The CMV status of each donor remained undetermined, and this could have confounded shifts in expanded clonotypes.

The genes are TRBV20-1 and TRBJ2-5, with D perhaps TRBD1 (6 bases). The TCR comes from a woman between 40 and 50 years old in good health. Sequencing was done on a sample of blood. The CDR3 loop is CSATNTGQQETQYF. The CDR3 DNA sequence: TGCAGTGCAACGAACACGGGACAACAAGAGACCCAGTACTTC.